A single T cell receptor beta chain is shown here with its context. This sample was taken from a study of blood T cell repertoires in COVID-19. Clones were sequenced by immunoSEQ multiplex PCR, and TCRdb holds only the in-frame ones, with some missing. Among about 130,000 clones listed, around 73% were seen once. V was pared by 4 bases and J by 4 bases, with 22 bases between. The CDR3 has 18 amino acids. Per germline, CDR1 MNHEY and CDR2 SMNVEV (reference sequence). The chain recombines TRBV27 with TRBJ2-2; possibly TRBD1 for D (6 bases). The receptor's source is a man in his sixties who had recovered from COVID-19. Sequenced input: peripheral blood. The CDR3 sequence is CASSSGWTVSQFTGELFF. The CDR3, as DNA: TGTGCCAGCAGTTCCGGATGGACAGTTTCCCAGTTCACCGGGGAGCTGTTTTTT.